A selection of T cell receptor beta chains follows, all from one sample in a study of blood T cell repertoires in COVID-19. Profiled with immunoSEQ multiplex PCR; TCRdb holds only in-frame clones, not every one. The sample yields roughly 250,000 clones, approximately 90% seen once. Sequenced sample: peripheral blood. The receptor set was obtained from a woman aged 40 to 55 who had recovered from COVID-19. CDR3s include the opening cysteine and the closing phenylalanine or tryptophan.

>TRBV27
CASSPGRGSHNEQFF
>TRBV27
CASSFTGDNSPLHF
>TRBV2
CASTGQGVLAKNIQYF
>TRBV7-2
CASSRGYPAFF
>TRBV27
CASTGLAGVAGELFF
>TRBV19
CASIWGSGNGGYTF
>TRBV2
CASTGQYTDTQYF
>TRBV29-1
CSVEGTGVTSSGYTF
>TRBV5-4
CASSFPGVNQPQHF
>TRBV24-1
CATSDDYGYTF
>TRBV4-3
CASSQEGTGTLSYEQYF
>TRBV6-6
CASSRGQGTATNYGYTF
>TRBV4-2
CASSQEGGARLADTQYF
>TRBV7-9
CASTTTSAGDEQYF
>TRBV2
CASSEALLRDRGSPLHF
>TRBV19
CASSIWGEGRSYEQYF
>TRBV6-2/TRBV6-3
CASSLLSGSNQPQHF
>TRBV2
CASSVVANYGYTF
>TRBV5-8
CASSYHGQGRLNTEAFF
>TRBV24-1
CATSAAEGSSQPQHF
>TRBV7-3
CASSLQRTDTQYF
>TRBV11-3
CASSPSPGWNSPLHF
>TRBV14
CASSQAIPGLVYYNEQFF
>TRBV11-2
CASSYQPDRAGEQFF
>TRBV28
CASSLVRGLGNTIYF
>TRBV24-1
CATSDPAGSHYEQYF